This paragraph covers one T cell receptor (beta chain) sequence. The data stem from a study of shared T cell receptors in the human thymus. Produced via immunoSEQ multiplex PCR; TCRdb's table is partial and in-frame only. The sample lists hundreds of thousands of clones; approximately 87% were seen once. CDR1 and CDR2 (germline): SEHNR, FQNEAQ (reference sequence). The CDR3 extends over 18 amino acids. The V and J ends lost 8 bases and 1 base, in that order; junction bases with no gene match: 7. The same data also contributed to another study, on human thymus T cells. That publication notes: Thymus was obtained from resections taken during corrective heart surgery.

This clonotype originated in a boy younger than two with a congenital heart defect. The rearrangement links TRBV7-9 to TRBJ2-2; 16 bases are a match to TRBD2. Sequencing was performed on thymocytes. The CDR3 reads CASGGTSGRGGNTGELFF. CDR3 coding DNA: TGTGCCAGCGGCGGGACTAGCGGGAGGGGCGGGAACACCGGGGAGCTGTTTTTT.